Below are 10 T cell receptor beta chains sequenced from a single sample in a study of blood T cells in healthy people across ages. A second PCR of roughly 7 to 11 cycles used a sample-barcoded 5' primer and a J-beta primer mix. In TCRdb, the 5' RACE reads were re-called with MiXCR into one record per CDR3 protein. The sample contains 550,000 to 600,000 distinct CDR3 sequences, 45% to 55% of which appear only once. Sequencing used blood. The receptors come from an elderly man in good health.

The chain carries TRBV7-9 and TRBJ2-5; D unresolved. The CDR3 contains 12 residues. Trimming shortened V by 5 bases and J by 5 bases, and 9 bases separated the two germline ends. CDR1 and CDR2 from the germline V gene are SEHNR and FQNEAQ (reference sequence). CDR3 nucleotide sequence: TGTGCCAGCAGCGTGAATGGGGAGACCCAGTACTTC. Its translation is CASSVNGETQYF.

The chain recombines TRBV28 with TRBJ2-1; tentatively, D is TRBD1 (6 bases). Matching the DNA end better, TRBJ2-7 makes the J call doubtful. CDR1 is MDHEN and CDR2 is SYDVKM in the germline V gene. The CDR3 contains 14 residues. The DNA for the CDR3 is TGTGCCAGCAGTTGGGACAAGTCGTACAATGAGCAGTACTTC. It codes for CASSWDKSYNEQYF.

The chain carries TRBV4-1 and TRBJ2-1; 8 bases agree with TRBD1. The CDR3 has 15 amino acids. Trimming took 4 bases from V and 8 from J; bases not matched to a gene: 10. The germline V gene encodes CDR1 MGHRA and CDR2 YSYEKL. The DNA for the CDR3 is TGCGCCAGCAGCCGTCTGGGACAGGAGACGGATGAGCAGTTCTTC. It yields the protein CASSRLGQETDEQFF.

This chain connects TRBV7-9 to TRBJ2-1; 7 positions match TRBD2. V was pared by 3 bases and J by 0 bases, with 5 bases of the junction left unmatched. The V gene's germline CDR1 is SEHNR and CDR2 FQNEAQ (reference sequence). The CDR3 is made up of 16 amino acids. The DNA for the CDR3 is TGTGCCAGCAGCTTGGGAGCGGGGAACTCCTACAATGAGCAGTTCTTC. It translates to CASSLGAGNSYNEQFF.

Concerning this clonotype: This clone may be a read error of a much larger clone one base away. V usage is TRBV29-1 and J usage is TRBJ2-1; D may be TRBD1 (6 bases). V gave up 7 bases and J gave up 2 bases, with 15 bases separating them. CDR1 is SQVTM, CDR2 ANQGSEA, per germline. The CDR3 consists of 14 residues. The CDR3 loop reads CSDSQGNAYNEQFF. The CDR3 nucleotides are TGCAGCGACTCGCAGGGGAACGCCTACAATGAGCAGTTCTTC.

The CDR3 DNA is TGTGCCAGCACCCTGGACAGGGATAATCAGCCCCAGCATTTT. Its protein is CASTLDRDNQPQHF. The chain employs TRBV12-3 or TRBV12-4 and TRBJ1-5; TRBD1 aligns across 8 bases. Losses at the gene ends were 7 bases for V and 4 bases for J; bases not matched to a gene: 6. This CDR3 region has 14 residues.

This clonotype was counted many times. A junction boundary mismatches the germline segment, possibly from a read error. The chain has TRBV6-6 and TRBJ1-2; no firm D call. This CDR3 contains 13 residues. CDR1 and CDR2 (germline): MNHNY, SVGAGI (reference sequence). The CDR3 reads CASSDSREDGYTF. In DNA, the CDR3 is TGTGCCAGCAGTGACTCGAGGGAGGATGGCTACACCTTC.

Points on this clonotype: Relative to the germline gene, one junction end is altered; a read error may explain this. J is TRBJ2-3 and V is TRBV7-7; D gene unclear. Looked up from germline, CDR1 is SSHAT and CDR2 is FNYEAQ (reference sequence). CDR3 length equals 14 residues. CDR3 nucleotide sequence: TGTGCTAGCAGCTTAGACGGTAACACAGATACGCAGTATTTT. It encodes CASSLDGNTDTQYF.

Comment on this clonotype: Lacking the conserved final phenylalanine or tryptophan, this CDR3 likely reflects a read error. This chain links TRBV29-1 with TRBJ1-4; 9 bases agree with TRBD1. This CDR3 has 13 amino acids. The germline gives CDR1 SQVTM, CDR2 ANQGSEA. V lost 6 bases and J lost 4; bases outside the gene matches: 3. The CDR3 loop reads CSVGQGNNEKLFV. The CDR3 DNA reads TGCAGCGTGGGACAGGGCAATAATGAAAAACTGTTTGTT.

This clonotype was detected only a few times. This chain links TRBV5-1 with TRBJ1-4, with a possible D match to TRBD1 (6 bases). There are 16 residues in the CDR3. Trimming left V 0 bases short and J 6 bases short, with 15 bases between. The germline CDR1 and CDR2 sequences are SGHRS and YFSETQ. CDR3 in amino acids: CASSLGWAGDDEKLFF. DNA for the CDR3: TGCGCCAGCAGCTTGGGATGGGCAGGGGACGATGAAAAACTGTTTTTT.